The 27 T cell receptor beta chains below were found in one sample sequenced in a study of shared clonotypes between healthy human individuals. Profiling relied on immunoSEQ multiplex PCR, and the TCRdb table lists in-frame clones only, not all of them. The sample contains 2 million to 2.5 million clones, 90% to 96% of which appear only once. The sequencing sample was made of naive CD4+ T cells sorted from blood. Stated subset: CD45RA+ positively selected. The source of these receptors is a man between 18 and 35 years old in good health.

The genes are TRBV2 and TRBJ1-2, with 8 bases fitting TRBD1. Per the germline V gene, CDR1 is SNHLY and CDR2 is FYNNEI. Trimming took 6 bases from V and 8 from J; bases not matched to a gene: 14. This CDR3 spans 15 amino acids. CDR3 in amino acids: CASSGQGQGANGYTF. The CDR3, as DNA: TGTGCCAGCAGCGGCCAGGGGCAGGGGGCGAACGGCTACACCTTC.

The chain has TRBV30 and TRBJ2-3, with a weak D call TRBD1 (5 bases). The CDR3 has 14 amino acids. Germline V gene lookup returns CDR1 GTSNPN and CDR2 SVGIG (reference sequence). V lost 0 bases and J lost 5, with 12 bases in between. CDR3 in DNA: TGTGCCTGGAGTGTAGGTGAAAGGGGAGATACGCAGTATTTT. Protein product: CAWSVGERGDTQYF.

This chain joins TRBV19 and TRBJ2-7; weak D call: TRBD1 (6 bases). The CDR3 has 13 amino acids. The V gene lost 10 bases and the J gene lost 5 bases, with 18 bases spanning the gap. Germline CDR1 is LNHDA and CDR2 is SQIVND (reference sequence). The CDR3 spells CATSKQGIHEQYF. CDR3 sequence (DNA): TGTGCCACCTCGAAACAGGGAATCCACGAGCAGTACTTC.

The chain joins TRBV6-4 to TRBJ2-1; 12 bases fit TRBD2. After removal of 10 bases from V and 3 bases from J, the junction contained 4 bases not matched to a gene. Per germline, CDR1 MRHNA and CDR2 SNTAGT. The CDR3 is 14 amino acids. The CDR3 nucleotides are TGTGCCACATCGACTAGCGGGGGCTACAATGAGCAGTTCTTC. This codes for CATSTSGGYNEQFF.

This clone appeared once. This chain's CDR3 is CASSEDGTGLVETQYF. The CDR3 nucleotides are TGTGCCAGCAGTGAGGACGGGACAGGCCTGGTAGAGACCCAGTACTTC. This chain connects TRBV2 to TRBJ2-5; 8 bases match TRBD1. The CDR3 is 16 residues long. V shed 3 bases and J 4 bases; nucleotides not matched to a gene: 10. Germline V CDR1 and CDR2: SNHLY, FYNNEI.

This chain uses TRBV29-1 with TRBJ2-7, with D possibly matching TRBD2 (6 bases). Germline values: CDR1 SQVTM, CDR2 ANQGSEA. The CDR3 sequence is 12 residues long. Trimming took 5 bases from V and 1 from J, leaving 9 bases between them. The CDR3 region is CSVMRDSYEQYF. Here the CDR3 DNA reads TGCAGCGTTATGCGGGATTCCTACGAGCAGTACTTC.

Turning to this clone: This same CDR3 is encoded by further DNA sequences in the sample. V gene TRBV28 combines with J gene TRBJ1-1; tentatively, D is TRBD1 (5 bases). The V end lost 3 bases, the J end lost 3 bases, and 8 bases lay between the germline ends. CDR3 length equals 13 residues. Germline values: CDR1 MDHEN, CDR2 SYDVKM. The CDR3 region is CASSLPRDTEAFF. The DNA of the CDR3 is TGTGCCAGCAGTTTGCCCAGGGACACTGAAGCTTTCTTT.

This clone was observed a single time. The chain combines TRBV28 with TRBJ2-2, with D perhaps TRBD1 (6 bases). Trimming removed 2 bases from V and 1 base from J, with 17 bases in between. The CDR3 is 18 amino acids. Looked up from germline, CDR1 is MDHEN and CDR2 is SYDVKM. This chain's CDR3 is CASSLHRWGQGNTGELFF. Here the CDR3 DNA reads TGTGCCAGCAGTTTACACCGGTGGGGGCAGGGGAACACCGGGGAGCTGTTTTTT.

This chain connects TRBV2 to TRBJ1-4, with no clear D. This CDR3 is 12 amino acids long. Germline CDR1 and CDR2: SNHLY and FYNNEI. V lost 6 bases, J lost 7 bases, and 9 bases lay in between. The CDR3 is CASSSGSEKLFF. The DNA for the CDR3 is TGTGCCAGCAGCTCCGGGAGTGAAAAACTGTTTTTT.

Comments on this clone: This sample includes further DNA sequences coding for the same CDR3. This chain uses TRBV7-2 with TRBJ2-7; unclear D gene. The V gene's germline CDR1 is SGHTA and CDR2 FQGNSA. The CDR3 runs 15 residues. Trimming removed 2 bases at V and 1 base at J, with 12 bases between. The CDR3 sequence: CASSLSGASSYEQYF. The CDR3 nucleotides are TGTGCCAGCAGCTTAAGTGGTGCTAGTTCCTACGAGCAGTACTTC.

With respect to this clone: Other DNA sequences in this sample translate to the same CDR3. The chain carries TRBV5-1 and TRBJ2-1; D gene ambiguous. The V gene's germline CDR1 is SGHRS and CDR2 YFSETQ. The V end was cut by 0 bases, the J end by 1 base, with 8 bases between. CDR3 size: 15 residues. The CDR3 nucleotides read TGCGCCAGCAGCTTGGGACGGATTTCCTACAATGAGCAGTTCTTC. Translating gives CASSLGRISYNEQFF.

V and J are TRBV6-1 and TRBJ2-7; D uncertain. The CDR3 loop spans 11 amino acids. Germline loops: CDR1 MNHNS, CDR2 SASEGT. V was shortened by 8 bases and J by 4 bases, with 9 bases between the two germline ends. The CDR3 nucleotides read TGTGCCAGCTGTAATGCTTACGAGCAGTACTTC. It codes for CASCNAYEQYF.

The chain carries TRBV6-1 and TRBJ1-2; 7 positions match TRBD1. The trim removed 5 bases at V and 8 bases at J, leaving 8 bases unmatched. Germline V gives CDR1 MNHNS, CDR2 SASEGT. The CDR3 covers 13 residues. The CDR3 DNA sequence: TGTGCCAGCAGTAATGACAGGGCGGGCGGCTACACCTTC. Amino acid sequence: CASSNDRAGGYTF.

The chain couples TRBV6-1 to TRBJ1-6; 7 bases are shared with TRBD1. The CDR3 loop spans 15 amino acids. The V gene's germline CDR1 is MNHNS and CDR2 SASEGT. Trimming cost V 6 bases and J 9 bases; bases outside gene matches: 11. The CDR3, as DNA: TGTGCCAGCAGAGCCCTAGACAGGGTTGGTTCACCCCTCCACTTT. Protein: CASRALDRVGSPLHF.

This clone was seen a few times. This sample also contains other DNA sequences that code for the same CDR3. The rearrangement joins TRBV7-2 to TRBJ1-5; perhaps TRBD1 as D (5 bases). Germline V gene sequence: CDR1 SGHTA, CDR2 FQGNSA. The CDR3 consists of 13 residues. V shed 5 bases and J shed 6 bases, with 11 bases lying between them. In DNA form, the CDR3 reads TGTGCCAGCAGCCTGGGGGGGTCTCAGCCCCAGCATTTT. Translation gives CASSLGGSQPQHF. The full variable domain, with the rest looked up from reference TRBV7-2 and TRBJ1-5, is GAGVSQSPSNKVTEKGKDVELRCDPISGHTALYWYRQSLGQGLEFLIYFQGNSAPDKSGLPSDRFSAERTGGSVSTLTIQRTQQEDSAVYLCASSLGGSQPQHFGDGTRLSIL.

This clone was seen a single time. The rearrangement uses TRBV19 and TRBJ2-3, with TRBD1 matching over 9 bases. CDR1 and CDR2 (germline): LNHDA, SQIVND (reference sequence). V dropped 10 bases and J dropped 4; count of bases not matched to a gene: 3. The CDR3 runs 12 residues. In DNA, the CDR3 is TGTGCCACTGGACAGGGGTCAGATACGCAGTATTTT. It is translated as CATGQGSDTQYF.

The rearrangement joins TRBV30 to TRBJ2-1; 10 positions agree with TRBD2. The CDR3 sequence is 13 residues long. The germline gives CDR1 GTSNPN, CDR2 SVGIG (reference sequence). The V segment lost 0 bases and the J segment 12 bases; nucleotides outside the gene matches: 5. CDR3 region: CAWSVVSGGAQFF. DNA of the CDR3: TGTGCCTGGAGTGTAGTAAGCGGGGGGGCGCAGTTCTTC.

The genes are TRBV29-1 and TRBJ2-1, with TRBD2 matching 10 bases. Looked up from germline, CDR1 is SQVTM and CDR2 is ANQGSEA. The CDR3 has 14 residues. The J segment lost 9 bases and the V segment lost 7 bases, leaving 12 bases of the junction unmatched. CDR3 residues: CSAESPSGSVEQFF. The CDR3, as DNA: TGCAGCGCCGAGTCTCCTAGCGGGAGTGTTGAGCAGTTCTTC.

The J gene is TRBJ1-2, the V gene TRBV11-2; D is perhaps TRBD1 (6 bases). This CDR3 has 16 residues. The germline CDR1 and CDR2 sequences are SGHAT and FQNNGV. The V gene lost 5 bases and the J gene lost 3 bases, with 19 bases spanning the gap. The CDR3 coding sequence is TGTGCCAGCAGCCGATCGACAGGACAATCGTACTATGGCTACACCTTC. Encoded protein: CASSRSTGQSYYGYTF.

CDR3 in amino acids: CAWMDSFNSPLHF. The CDR3 DNA reads as TGTGCCTGGATGGACAGCTTCAATTCACCCCTCCACTTT. The V call is TRBV30, the J call TRBJ1-6; tentative D call: TRBD1 (6 bases). CDR1 GTSNPN and CDR2 SVGIG come from the germline V gene (reference sequence). Between the trimmed V and J ends, which lost 4 bases and 7 bases, there was a span of 11 bases. The CDR3 is 13 residues long.

This clone showed up just once. V is TRBV2 and J is TRBJ1-2; the D gene is possibly TRBD1 (5 bases). The CDR3 has 15 amino acids. V lost 9 bases to trimming and J lost 3 bases, with 20 bases between them. Germline CDR1 SNHLY, CDR2 FYNNEI. CDR3 nucleotides: TGTGCCAGTTCTCTAGTGGGGACGTCGGACTATGGCTACACCTTC. Translating it yields CASSLVGTSDYGYTF.

Notes on this clone: Other DNA sequences within the sample encode an identical CDR3. The chain uses TRBV6-5 and TRBJ1-1; D perhaps matches TRBD1 (6 bases). V was clipped by 6 bases and J by 3 bases, with 11 bases between them. CDR3 size: 13 residues. Germline V gene data show CDR1 as MNHEY and CDR2 as SVGAGI. As DNA, the CDR3 is TGTGCCAGCAGGGGGTCAGGGGACACTGAAGCTTTCTTT. This codes for CASRGSGDTEAFF.

This chain joins TRBV11-2 and TRBJ2-1; D gene uncertain. Germline-derived CDR1 and CDR2 are SGHAT and FQNNGV. The V gene lost 5 bases and the J gene lost 9 bases, with 17 bases spanning the gap. This CDR3 comprises 14 residues. DNA of the CDR3: TGTGCCAGCAGCCAGGCAGCCGTTAATTTTGAGCAGTTCTTC. Translated: CASSQAAVNFEQFF.

About this clone: Other DNA sequences within the sample encode an identical CDR3. The chain links TRBV6-5 to TRBJ1-2; D is unresolved. V dropped 0 bases and J dropped 1 base, with 3 bases sitting between them. CDR1 and CDR2 (germline): MNHEY, SVGAGI. This CDR3 comprises 13 residues. CDR3 coding DNA: TGTGCCAGCAGTTACTCCCTTAACTATGGCTACACCTTC. Protein product: CASSYSLNYGYTF.

This chain joins TRBV27 and TRBJ2-2; D is undetermined. V was trimmed by 3 bases and J by 5 bases, leaving 7 bases between them. The length of the CDR3 is 13 residues. The germline gives CDR1 MNHEY, CDR2 SMNVEV (reference sequence). The CDR3 sequence: CASSFEVTGELFF. CDR3 in DNA: TGTGCCAGCAGTTTTGAGGTTACCGGGGAGCTGTTTTTT.

The V and J genes are TRBV29-1 and TRBJ2-7; D not resolved. The ends were cut back, 5 bases at V and 7 bases at J, with 9 bases in the middle. Germline V gene lookup returns CDR1 SQVTM and CDR2 ANQGSEA. The CDR3 consists of 10 residues. This CDR3 reads CSVKEGEQYF. The CDR3 DNA reads TGCAGCGTTAAGGAAGGGGAGCAGTACTTC.

V usage is TRBV6-6 and J usage is TRBJ2-3, with 7 bases matching TRBD1. This CDR3 contains 14 residues. V gave up 10 bases and J gave up 2 bases; unmatched junction bases: 9. Looked up from germline, CDR1 is MNHNY and CDR2 is SVGAGI (reference sequence). CDR3 nucleotides: TGTGCCATTGGGAAGGGGGCGCTCACAGATACGCAGTATTTT. It translates to CAIGKGALTDTQYF.